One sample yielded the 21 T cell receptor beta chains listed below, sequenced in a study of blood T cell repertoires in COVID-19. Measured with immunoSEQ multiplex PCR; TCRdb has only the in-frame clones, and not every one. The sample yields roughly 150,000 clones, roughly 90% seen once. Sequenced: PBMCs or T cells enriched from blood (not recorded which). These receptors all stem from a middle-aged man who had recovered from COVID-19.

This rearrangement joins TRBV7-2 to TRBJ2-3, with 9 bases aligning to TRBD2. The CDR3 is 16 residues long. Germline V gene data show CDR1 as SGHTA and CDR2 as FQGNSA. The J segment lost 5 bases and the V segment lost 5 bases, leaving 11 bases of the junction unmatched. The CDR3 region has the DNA TGTGCCAGCAGCCTTACTTTTAGCGGGGGTATAGATACGCAGTATTTT. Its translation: CASSLTFSGGIDTQYF.

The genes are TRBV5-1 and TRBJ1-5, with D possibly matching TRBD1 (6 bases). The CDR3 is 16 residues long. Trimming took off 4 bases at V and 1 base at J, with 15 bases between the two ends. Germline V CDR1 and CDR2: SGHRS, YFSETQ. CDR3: CASSLGGPQSNQPQHF. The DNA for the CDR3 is TGCGCCAGCAGCCTAGGGGGACCTCAGAGCAATCAGCCCCAGCATTTT.

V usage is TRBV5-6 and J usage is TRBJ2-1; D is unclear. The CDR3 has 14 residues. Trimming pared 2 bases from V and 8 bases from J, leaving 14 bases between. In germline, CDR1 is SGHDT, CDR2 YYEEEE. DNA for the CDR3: TGTGCCAGCAGCTTTGTATCTGCTCGGGATGAGCAGTTCTTC. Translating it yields CASSFVSARDEQFF.

The CDR3 spells CASSVAGGRENEQFF. CDR3 coding DNA: TGTGCCAGCAGCGTAGCGGGGGGGCGGGAAAATGAGCAGTTCTTC. The chain combines TRBV9 with TRBJ2-1; 8 bases are shared with TRBD2. The CDR3 totals 15 residues. Germline V lookup: CDR1 SGDLS, CDR2 YYNGEE. V lost 0 bases and J lost 7; bases outside the gene matches: 6. The full variable domain, completed using reference TRBV9 and TRBJ2-1, is DSGVTQTPKHLITATGQRVTLRCSPRSGDLSVYWYQQSLDQGLQFLIQYYNGEERAKGNILERFSAQQFPDLHSELNLSSLELGDSALYFCASSVAGGRENEQFFGPGTRLTVL.

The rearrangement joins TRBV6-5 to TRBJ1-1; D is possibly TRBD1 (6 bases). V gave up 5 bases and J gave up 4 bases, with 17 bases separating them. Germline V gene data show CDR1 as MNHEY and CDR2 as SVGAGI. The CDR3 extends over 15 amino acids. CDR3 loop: CASSPLGGASTEAFF. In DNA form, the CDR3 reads TGTGCCAGCAGTCCTCTAGGGGGGGCGAGCACTGAAGCTTTCTTT.

This CDR3 reads CSVGGGRSYNEQFF. The CDR3 nucleotides read TGCAGCGTGGGAGGCGGGAGGTCCTACAATGAGCAGTTCTTC. The chain uses TRBV29-1 and TRBJ2-1, with 8 bases fitting TRBD2. J lost 1 base, V lost 6 bases, and 5 bases had no gene match. The V gene's germline CDR1 is SQVTM and CDR2 ANQGSEA. The length of the CDR3 is 14 residues.

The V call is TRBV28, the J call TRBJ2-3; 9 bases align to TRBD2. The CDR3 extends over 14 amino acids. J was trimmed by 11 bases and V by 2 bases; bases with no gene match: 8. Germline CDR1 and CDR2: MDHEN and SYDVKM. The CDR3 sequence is CASSLGLAGSEQYF. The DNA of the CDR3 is TGTGCCAGCAGTTTAGGCCTAGCGGGGAGTGAGCAGTATTTT.

CDR3 sequence reads: CASSVAQGDYNEQFF. CDR3 DNA sequence: TGTGCCAGCAGCGTAGCACAGGGAGATTACAATGAGCAGTTCTTC. The chain links TRBV9 to TRBJ2-1; a possible D gene is TRBD1 (6 bases). Germline lookup yields CDR1 SGDLS and CDR2 YYNGEE. Trimming took off 0 bases at V and 4 bases at J, with 11 bases between the two ends. This CDR3 comprises 15 residues.

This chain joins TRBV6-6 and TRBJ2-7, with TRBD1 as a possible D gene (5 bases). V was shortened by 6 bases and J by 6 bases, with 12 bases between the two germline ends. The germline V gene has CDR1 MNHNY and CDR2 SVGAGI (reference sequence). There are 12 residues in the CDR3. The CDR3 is CASRRQGSEQYF. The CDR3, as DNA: TGTGCCAGCAGACGCCAGGGATCCGAGCAGTACTTC.

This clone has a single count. This chain's CDR3 is CASSGGSLAGPTGELFF. The CDR3 DNA sequence: TGTGCCAGCAGCGGAGGGTCCCTAGCGGGCCCAACCGGGGAGCTGTTTTTT. The J gene is TRBJ2-2, the V gene TRBV7-2; 8 bases fit TRBD2. This CDR3 region has 17 residues. With 5 bases clipped from V and 5 bases from J, the junction kept 13 bases outside the gene matches. The V gene's germline CDR1 is SGHTA and CDR2 FQGNSA.

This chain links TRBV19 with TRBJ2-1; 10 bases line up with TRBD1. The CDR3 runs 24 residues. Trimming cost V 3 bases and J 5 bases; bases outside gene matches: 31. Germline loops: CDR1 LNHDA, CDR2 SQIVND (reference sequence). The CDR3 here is CASSMGPVGFLRGARDRGNNEQFF. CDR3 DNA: TGTGCCAGTAGTATGGGACCCGTGGGGTTTTTGAGGGGGGCTCGGGACAGGGGCAACAATGAGCAGTTCTTC.

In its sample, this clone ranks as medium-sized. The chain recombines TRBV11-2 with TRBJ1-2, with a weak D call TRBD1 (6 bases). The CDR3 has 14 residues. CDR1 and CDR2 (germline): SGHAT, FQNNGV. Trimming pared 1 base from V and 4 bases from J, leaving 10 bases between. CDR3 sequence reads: CASSLVTGSYGYTF. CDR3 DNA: TGTGCCAGCAGCTTAGTTACAGGGAGCTATGGCTACACCTTC.

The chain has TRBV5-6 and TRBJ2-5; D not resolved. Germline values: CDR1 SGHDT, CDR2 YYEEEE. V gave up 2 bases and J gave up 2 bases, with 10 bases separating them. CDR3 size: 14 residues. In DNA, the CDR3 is TGTGCCAGCAGCTTTTGGTCCAGACAAGAGACCCAGTACTTC. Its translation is CASSFWSRQETQYF. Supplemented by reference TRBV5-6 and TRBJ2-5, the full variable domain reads DAGVTQSPTHLIKTRGQQVTLRCSPKSGHDTVSWYQQALGQGPQFIFQYYEEEERQRGNFPDRFSGHQFPNYSSELNVNALLLGDSALYLCASSFWSRQETQYFGPGTRLLVL.

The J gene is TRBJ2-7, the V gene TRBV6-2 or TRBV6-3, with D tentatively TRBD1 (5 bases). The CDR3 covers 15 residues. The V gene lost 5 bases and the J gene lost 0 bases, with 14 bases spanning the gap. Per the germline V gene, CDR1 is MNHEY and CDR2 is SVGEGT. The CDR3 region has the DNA TGTGCCAGCAGTCAAAGCGCAGGGAACTCCTACGAGCAGTACGTC. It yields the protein CASSQSAGNSYEQYV.

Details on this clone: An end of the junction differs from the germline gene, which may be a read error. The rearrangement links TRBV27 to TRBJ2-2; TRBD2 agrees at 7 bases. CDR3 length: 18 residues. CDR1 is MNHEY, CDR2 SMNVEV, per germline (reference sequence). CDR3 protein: CASSRLASGVREHRGAVF. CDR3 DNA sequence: TGTGCCAGCAGCCGATTGGCTAGCGGCGTTCGCGAACACCGGGGAGCTGTTTTT.

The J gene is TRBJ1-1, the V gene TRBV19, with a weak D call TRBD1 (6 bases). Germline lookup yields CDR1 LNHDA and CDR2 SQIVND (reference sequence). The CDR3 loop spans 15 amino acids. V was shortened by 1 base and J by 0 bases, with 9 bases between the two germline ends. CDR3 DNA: TGTGCCAGTAGTATAGCTTCAGGGGTGAACACTGAAGCTTTCTTT. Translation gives CASSIASGVNTEAFF.

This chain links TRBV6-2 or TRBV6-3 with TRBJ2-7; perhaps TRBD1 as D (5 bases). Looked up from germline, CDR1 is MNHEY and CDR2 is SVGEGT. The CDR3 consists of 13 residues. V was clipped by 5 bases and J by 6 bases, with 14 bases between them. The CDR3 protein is CASSGWGLTEQYV. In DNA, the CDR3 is TGTGCCAGCAGTGGGTGGGGCCTCACCGAGCAGTACGTC.

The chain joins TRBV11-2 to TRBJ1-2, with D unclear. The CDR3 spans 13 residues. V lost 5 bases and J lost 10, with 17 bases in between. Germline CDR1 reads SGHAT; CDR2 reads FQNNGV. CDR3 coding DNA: TGTGCCAGCAGCCCCTTCCCCGGAGTTGACTACACCTTC. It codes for CASSPFPGVDYTF.

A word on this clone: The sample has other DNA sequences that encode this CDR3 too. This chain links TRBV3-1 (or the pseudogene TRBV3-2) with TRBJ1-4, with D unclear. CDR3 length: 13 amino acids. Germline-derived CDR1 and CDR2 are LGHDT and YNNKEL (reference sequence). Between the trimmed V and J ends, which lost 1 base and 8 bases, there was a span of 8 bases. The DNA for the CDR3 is TGTGCCAGCAGCCAAGTCAGGTGGGAAAAACTGTTTTTT. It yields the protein CASSQVRWEKLFF.

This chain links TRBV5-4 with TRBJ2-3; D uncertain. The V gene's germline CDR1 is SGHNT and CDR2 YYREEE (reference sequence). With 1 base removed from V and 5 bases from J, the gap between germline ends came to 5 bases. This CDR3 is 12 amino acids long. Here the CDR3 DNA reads TGTGCCAGCAGCTTGATCAGAGATACGCAGTATTTT. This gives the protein CASSLIRDTQYF. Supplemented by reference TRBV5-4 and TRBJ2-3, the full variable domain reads ETGVTQSPTHLIKTRGQQVTLRCSSQSGHNTVSWYQQALGQGPQFIFQYYREEENGRGNFPPRFSGLQFPNYSSELNVNALELDDSALYLCASSLIRDTQYFGPGTRLTVL.

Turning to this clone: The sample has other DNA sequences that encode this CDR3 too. CDR3 DNA sequence: TGTGCCAGCAGCGTAGTCGGGGGCACAGATACGCAGTATTTT. Protein sequence: CASSVVGGTDTQYF. The chain couples TRBV9 to TRBJ2-3, with D possibly TRBD2 on 5 matching bases. The CDR3 length is 14 residues. Germline V lookup: CDR1 SGDLS, CDR2 YYNGEE. The V end lost 0 bases, the J end lost 1 base, and 6 bases lay between the germline ends.